The 10 T cell receptor beta chains reported below all come from one sample, sequenced in a study of cytomegalovirus exposure and HLA in healthy donors. PCR was performed using 60 Vbeta and 13 Jbeta primers. Measured with immunoSEQ multiplex PCR; TCRdb has only the in-frame clones, and not every one. There are about 91,000 clones in the sample; roughly nine tenths occur only once, and approximately 9.2% lies in the top ten. The sequencing sample was made of PBMCs. These receptors were obtained from a man aged 25-45 years in good health and CMV-seropositive.

The chain recombines TRBV11-2 with TRBJ2-7; perhaps TRBD1 as D (5 bases). Deletions cut 5 bases from V and 2 bases from J, with 7 bases between. CDR1 SGHAT and CDR2 FQNNGV come from the germline V gene. The CDR3 is made up of 12 amino acids. The CDR3 reads CASSTTAYEQYF. The CDR3 DNA follows: TGTGCCAGCAGCACGACAGCCTACGAGCAGTACTTC. Looking up the rest from reference TRBV11-2 and TRBJ2-7 gives the full variable domain: EAGVAQSPRYKIIEKRQSVAFWCNPISGHATLYWYQQILGQGPKLLIQFQNNGVVDDSQLPKDRFSAERLKGVDSTLKIQPAKLEDSAVYLCASSTTAYEQYFGPGTRLTVT.

V usage is TRBV2 and J usage is TRBJ2-1; TRBD2 matches at 9 bases. The CDR3 consists of 15 residues. CDR1 and CDR2 (germline): SNHLY, FYNNEI. The V segment lost 4 bases and the J segment 9 bases; nucleotides outside the gene matches: 10. The CDR3: CASSVREGLSGEQFF. DNA of the CDR3: TGTGCCAGCAGTGTGCGGGAGGGCCTTTCGGGTGAGCAGTTCTTC.

The chain uses TRBV28 and TRBJ2-1; 10 nucleotides align to TRBD2. The germline V gene encodes CDR1 MDHEN and CDR2 SYDVKM. V was pared by 7 bases and J by 7 bases, with 4 bases of the junction left unmatched. This CDR3 has 13 amino acids. CDR3 in amino acids: CASTSSGRNEQFF. CDR3 nucleotides: TGTGCCAGCACCTCTAGCGGGAGAAATGAGCAGTTCTTC.

The chain is built from TRBV5-6 and TRBJ2-1; 7 nucleotides match TRBD2. CDR1 and CDR2 (germline): SGHDT, YYEEEE. With V trimmed by 4 bases and J by 5 bases, 6 bases remained unmatched. The CDR3 contains 14 residues. DNA for the CDR3: TGTGCCAGCAGCCATCGACTAGCCCACAATGAGCAGTTCTTC. Its protein product is CASSHRLAHNEQFF.

The J gene is TRBJ1-4, the V gene TRBV30; D may be TRBD1 (5 bases). The CDR3 runs to 14 residues. V shed 4 bases and J shed 7 bases, with 16 bases lying between them. CDR1 and CDR2 from the germline V gene are GTSNPN and SVGIG (reference sequence). CDR3 sequence: CAWMPGIGSEKLFF. DNA for the CDR3: TGTGCCTGGATGCCAGGGATAGGATCTGAAAAACTGTTTTTT.

This CDR3 reads CATSRDNSGTAVNEQFF. DNA of the CDR3: TGTGCCACCAGCAGAGATAATTCAGGTACTGCCGTAAATGAGCAGTTCTTC. The genes are TRBV15 and TRBJ2-1; no firm D call. Germline V gene lookup returns CDR1 LNHNV and CDR2 YYDKDF (reference sequence). CDR3 length: 17 residues. Trimming took off 0 bases at V and 7 bases at J, with 19 bases between the two ends. Full variable domain (rest looked up from reference TRBV15 and TRBJ2-1): DAMVIQNPRYQVTQFGKPVTLSCSQTLNHNVMYWYQQKSSQAPKLLFHYYDKDFNNEADTPDNFQSRRPNTSFCFLDIRSPGLGDTAMYLCATSRDNSGTAVNEQFFGPGTRLTVL.

The gene calls are TRBV5-4 and TRBJ2-3; D remains unclear. The CDR3 runs 18 residues. Germline V gene lookup returns CDR1 SGHNT and CDR2 YYREEE (reference sequence). The germline V and J ends were trimmed by 3 bases and 2 bases, with 22 bases remaining between them. DNA for the CDR3: TGTGCCAGCAGCTCCTCCAAAAAACAGTTACTGCACACAGATACGCAGTATTTT. This codes for CASSSSKKQLLHTDTQYF. Full variable domain (rest looked up from reference TRBV5-4 and TRBJ2-3): ETGVTQSPTHLIKTRGQQVTLRCSSQSGHNTVSWYQQALGQGPQFIFQYYREEENGRGNFPPRFSGLQFPNYSSELNVNALELDDSALYLCASSSSKKQLLHTDTQYFGPGTRLTVL.

Of note for this clone: A read error may account for a junction end that differs from germline. The chain couples TRBV7-9 to TRBJ1-1, with D possibly matching TRBD1 (6 bases). The CDR3 covers 12 residues. Per germline, CDR1 SEHNR and CDR2 FQNEAQ (reference sequence). In DNA, the CDR3 is TGTTCCAGCAGCTTAAGCGGGACAGAAGCTTTCTTT. Translation: CSSSLSGTEAFF.

The chain recombines TRBV27 with TRBJ1-1; TRBD1 might be the D (5 bases). Between the trimmed V and J ends, which lost 5 bases and 5 bases, there was a span of 18 bases. Germline CDR1 reads MNHEY; CDR2 reads SMNVEV (reference sequence). The CDR3 spans 15 residues. This chain's CDR3 is CASSPRATGGTEAFF. Written as DNA, the CDR3 is TGTGCCAGCAGTCCCCGGGCCACCGGGGGAACTGAAGCTTTCTTT.

This clone is a singleton in its sample. The gene calls are TRBV29-1 and TRBJ2-5, with D maybe TRBD2 (5 bases). CDR1 and CDR2 (germline): SQVTM, ANQGSEA. V lost 3 bases, J lost 3 bases, and 17 bases lay in between. This CDR3 contains 15 residues. CDR3: CSVDGSGKIKETQYF. The CDR3 coding sequence is TGCAGCGTTGATGGTTCCGGGAAAATAAAAGAGACCCAGTACTTC.